The clone carrying this T cell receptor beta chain came up a few times. CDR1 and CDR2 from the germline V gene are MDHEN and SYDVKM. With V trimmed by 6 bases and J by 3 bases, 23 bases remained unmatched. CDR3 size: 21 residues. The CDR3 regions of TCR beta were amplified from RNA transcripts. First-round RT-PCR of the TCR CDR3 relied on the HTBI primer set. In TCRdb, the multiplex PCR reads were re-called with MiXCR into one record per CDR3 protein. The sample has under 450,000 distinct CDR3 sequences, about 18% seen once. The sample comes from a study of T cells in Graves' hyperthyroidism and ophthalmopathy.

The specimen was blood. This sequence was found in a woman aged 30 to 39 with Graves' hyperthyroidism that later progressed to Graves' ophthalmopathy. V and J are TRBV28 and TRBJ1-5, with 10 bases identical to TRBD1. CDR3 protein: CASSAPPMDRGFFIHNQPQHF. The DNA for the CDR3 is TGTGCCAGCAGCGCCCCCCCGATGGACAGGGGGTTCTTCATACACAATCAGCCCCAGCATTTT. The whole variable domain, remainder taken from reference TRBV28 and TRBJ1-5, is DVKVTQSSRYLVKRTGEKVFLECVQDMDHENMFWYRQDPGLGLRLIYFSYDVKMKEKGDIPEGYSVSREKKERFSLILESASTNQTSMYLCASSAPPMDRGFFIHNQPQHFGDGTRLSIL.